This T cell receptor (beta chain) was sequenced during a study of neurological immune-mediated disorders. Study summary: There were 34 multiple sclerosis patients. Of these, roughly 31 had relapsing-remitting MS and 3 had secondary progressive MS. Study results and caveats: HTLV-1-associated myelopathy showed the most TCR clonal expansion; multiple sclerosis the least, below healthy controls.

Germline values: CDR1 SGHRS, CDR2 YFSETQ. CDR3 size: 17 residues. V lost 4 bases and J lost 2; bases outside the gene matches: 6. This clonotype was counted ten times or more. Its antigen is not identified. The cDNA was generated by 5'RACE with 10-nucleotide random UMIs. TCRdb used MiXCR to reprocess the 5' RACE reads, holding one entry per CDR3 protein. The data hold 87,000 or so distinct CDR3 sequences, with around 3.6% observed a single time. Where libraries were unsorted, they were derived from 2 million PBMCs stored at -80 degrees C. Sequencing input: PBMCs. The chain combines TRBV5-1 with TRBJ2-3, with 14 bases that match TRBD2. This TCR was recovered from a woman aged 45-59 years with multiple sclerosis. DNA of the CDR3: TGCGCCAGCAGCACGGGACTAGCGGGGGCGATCACAGATACGCAGTATTTT. Translated, it gives CASSTGLAGAITDTQYF.